The 10 T cell receptor beta chains below all came from one sample that was sequenced in a study of T cells in Graves' hyperthyroidism and ophthalmopathy. Amplified TCR beta CDR3 regions derived from RNA transcripts. The TCR CDR3 was amplified in a first-round RT-PCR using the HTBI primer set. TCRdb re-called the multiplex PCR reads with MiXCR, one entry per CDR3 protein. This table holds 300,000 to 450,000 distinct CDR3 sequences, 15% to 19% found once. The specimen sequenced was blood. The receptors shown here come from a woman in her late teens or twenties with Graves' hyperthyroidism that later progressed to Graves' ophthalmopathy.

The table lists this clonotype with many counts. This sequence joins TRBV5-1 and TRBJ2-1; D not resolved. The germline gives CDR1 SGHRS, CDR2 YFSETQ. The V end was cut by 1 base, the J end by 6 bases, with 20 bases between. This CDR3 has 17 amino acids. The CDR3 is CASSLMLQSSVPNEQFF. CDR3 DNA: TGCGCCAGCAGCTTGATGTTGCAGTCTAGTGTACCCAATGAGCAGTTCTTC.

This clonotype was found once. The V gene is TRBV5-4, the J gene TRBJ2-7; D is perhaps TRBD1 (5 bases). The CDR3 loop spans 14 amino acids. V was clipped by 0 bases and J by 2 bases, with 9 bases between them. CDR1 is SGHNT, CDR2 YYREEE, per germline (reference sequence). The CDR3 loop reads CASSLVGPPYEQYF. As DNA, the CDR3 is TGTGCCAGCAGCTTGGTGGGGCCCCCCTACGAGCAGTACTTC.

The CDR3 sequence: CASSQGPGGSEGYTF. The CDR3 coding sequence is TGCGCCAGCAGCCAAGGGCCGGGGGGTTCAGAAGGCTACACCTTC. The chain has TRBV4-1 and TRBJ1-2; perhaps TRBD1 as D (5 bases). Deletions cut 1 base from V and 8 bases from J, with 17 bases between. Germline loops: CDR1 MGHRA, CDR2 YSYEKL. The CDR3 consists of 15 residues.

In this sample, this clonotype turned up many times. The V and J genes are TRBV15 and TRBJ1-5; 7 bases align to TRBD1. V lost 4 bases, J lost 0 bases, and 3 bases stayed unmatched. Germline CDR1 reads LNHNV; CDR2 reads YYDKDF (reference sequence). The CDR3 covers 15 residues. CDR3 in amino acids: CATSTRGYSNQPQHF. CDR3 DNA sequence: TGTGCCACCAGCACCAGGGGGTATAGCAATCAGCCCCAGCATTTT. Variable domain in full (rest from reference TRBV15 and TRBJ1-5): DAMVIQNPRYQVTQFGKPVTLSCSQTLNHNVMYWYQQKSSQAPKLLFHYYDKDFNNEADTPDNFQSRRPNTSFCFLDIRSPGLGDTAMYLCATSTRGYSNQPQHFGDGTRLSIL.

The J gene is TRBJ2-2, the V gene TRBV11-3; 10 nucleotides agree with TRBD2. The V segment lost 4 bases and the J segment 5 bases; nucleotides outside the gene matches: 7. CDR1 is SGHNT, CDR2 YENEEA, per germline. The CDR3 loop spans 16 amino acids. Here the CDR3 DNA reads TGTGCCAGCAGCTCCCAGACTAGCGGGCGAACCGGGGAGCTGTTTTTT. This codes for CASSSQTSGRTGELFF.

This clonotype occurred a few times. The V and J genes are TRBV20-1 and TRBJ2-3; D gene unclear. The CDR3 extends over 13 amino acids. Per the germline V gene, CDR1 is DFQATT and CDR2 is SNEGSKA (reference sequence). Trimming took 7 bases from V and 2 from J, leaving 13 bases between them. CDR3 in amino acids: CSVQPPITDTQYF. CDR3 sequence (DNA): TGCAGTGTCCAGCCCCCTATCACAGATACGCAGTATTTT.

There are many counts of this clonotype. V usage is TRBV18 and J usage is TRBJ1-1; D gene ambiguous. Trimming left V 4 bases short and J 0 bases short, with 12 bases between. Germline loops: CDR1 KGHSH, CDR2 LQKENI. The CDR3 is 15 residues long. This CDR3 is CASSRVPLMNTEAFF. The CDR3 nucleotides are TGTGCCAGCTCACGGGTCCCCCTCATGAACACTGAAGCTTTCTTT.

This clonotype was picked up many times. The junction shows a germline mismatch at one end, possibly a read error. This chain connects TRBV7-7 to TRBJ2-2, with 10 nucleotides matching TRBD1. CDR1 and CDR2 from the germline V gene are SSHAT and FNYEAQ (reference sequence). The CDR3 length is 15 residues. The DNA for the CDR3 is TGTGCTAGCAGCTTAGCGGGACAGGGGACCGGGGAGCTGTTTTTT. Translating gives CASSLAGQGTGELFF.

Ten or more counts support this clonotype. The chain links TRBV12-3 or TRBV12-4 to TRBJ2-1, with a tentative D call TRBD1 (6 bases). V was pared by 7 bases and J by 8 bases, with 27 bases between. There are 17 residues in the CDR3. This CDR3 reads CASTLSRVGAPFYEQFF. CDR3 DNA sequence: TGTGCCAGCACGCTCTCCCGGGTGGGGGCCCCATTTTATGAGCAGTTCTTC.

This clonotype was seen ten or more times. This rearrangement joins TRBV7-6 to TRBJ2-2; TRBD1 matches at 9 bases. The V gene end was trimmed by 5 bases and the J gene end by 1 base; junction bases not matched to a gene: 14. The CDR3 is 19 amino acids. Germline V gives CDR1 SGHVS, CDR2 FNYEAQ. The CDR3 coding sequence is TGTGCCAGCAGCAACCGGGACAGGGTTGTCGTGGTGAACACCGGGGAGCTGTTTTTT. It codes for CASSNRDRVVVVNTGELFF.